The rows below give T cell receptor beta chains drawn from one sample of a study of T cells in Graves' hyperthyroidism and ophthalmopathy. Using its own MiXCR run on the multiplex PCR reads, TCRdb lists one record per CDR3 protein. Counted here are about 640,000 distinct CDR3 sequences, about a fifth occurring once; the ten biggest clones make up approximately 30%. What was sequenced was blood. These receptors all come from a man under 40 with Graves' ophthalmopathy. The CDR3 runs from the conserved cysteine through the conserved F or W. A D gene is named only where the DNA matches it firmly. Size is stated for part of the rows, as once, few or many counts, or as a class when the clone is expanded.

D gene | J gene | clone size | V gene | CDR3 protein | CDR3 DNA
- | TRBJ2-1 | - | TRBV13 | CASSFRVGENNEQFF | TGTGCCAGCAGCTTTCGGGTGGGAGAGAACAATGAGCAGTTCTTC
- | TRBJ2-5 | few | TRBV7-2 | CASNHGGQETQYF | TGTGCCAGCAACCACGGGGGCCAAGAGACCCAGTACTTC
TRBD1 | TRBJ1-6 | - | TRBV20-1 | CSARDTGGMSSYNSPLHF | TGCAGTGCTAGAGATACAGGGGGCATGAGCTCCTATAATTCACCCCTCCACTTT
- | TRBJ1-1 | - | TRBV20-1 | CSAESASNTEAFF | TGCAGTGCTGAAAGTGCGAGTAACACTGAAGCTTTCTTT
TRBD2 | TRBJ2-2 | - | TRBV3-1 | CASSGAGGIMNTGELFF | TGTGCCAGCAGCGGCGCGGGAGGGATCATGAACACCGGGGAGCTGTTTTTT
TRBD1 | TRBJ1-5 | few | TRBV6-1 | CASSEAGQGPGQPQHF | TGTGCCAGCAGTGAAGCCGGACAGGGCCCAGGGCAGCCCCAGCATTTT
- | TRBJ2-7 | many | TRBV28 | CASSFGSGAGEYEQYF | TGTGCCAGCAGTTTTGGGTCAGGGGCAGGGGAGTACGAGCAGTACTTC
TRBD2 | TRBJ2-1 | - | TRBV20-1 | CSARDPSGSNEQFF | TGCAGTGCTAGAGATCCTAGCGGGAGCAATGAGCAGTTCTTC
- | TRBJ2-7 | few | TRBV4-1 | CASSTVVGANNEQYF | TGCGCCAGCAGCACCGTTGTGGGGGCCAACAACGAGCAGTACTTC
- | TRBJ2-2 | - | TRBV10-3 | CAISEGDTTGELFF | TGTGCCATCAGTGAGGGGGACACCACCGGGGAGCTGTTTTTT
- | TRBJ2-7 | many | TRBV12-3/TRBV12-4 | CASSFGPSSYEQYF | TGTGCCAGCAGTTTTGGCCCTAGCTCCTACGAGCAGTACTTC